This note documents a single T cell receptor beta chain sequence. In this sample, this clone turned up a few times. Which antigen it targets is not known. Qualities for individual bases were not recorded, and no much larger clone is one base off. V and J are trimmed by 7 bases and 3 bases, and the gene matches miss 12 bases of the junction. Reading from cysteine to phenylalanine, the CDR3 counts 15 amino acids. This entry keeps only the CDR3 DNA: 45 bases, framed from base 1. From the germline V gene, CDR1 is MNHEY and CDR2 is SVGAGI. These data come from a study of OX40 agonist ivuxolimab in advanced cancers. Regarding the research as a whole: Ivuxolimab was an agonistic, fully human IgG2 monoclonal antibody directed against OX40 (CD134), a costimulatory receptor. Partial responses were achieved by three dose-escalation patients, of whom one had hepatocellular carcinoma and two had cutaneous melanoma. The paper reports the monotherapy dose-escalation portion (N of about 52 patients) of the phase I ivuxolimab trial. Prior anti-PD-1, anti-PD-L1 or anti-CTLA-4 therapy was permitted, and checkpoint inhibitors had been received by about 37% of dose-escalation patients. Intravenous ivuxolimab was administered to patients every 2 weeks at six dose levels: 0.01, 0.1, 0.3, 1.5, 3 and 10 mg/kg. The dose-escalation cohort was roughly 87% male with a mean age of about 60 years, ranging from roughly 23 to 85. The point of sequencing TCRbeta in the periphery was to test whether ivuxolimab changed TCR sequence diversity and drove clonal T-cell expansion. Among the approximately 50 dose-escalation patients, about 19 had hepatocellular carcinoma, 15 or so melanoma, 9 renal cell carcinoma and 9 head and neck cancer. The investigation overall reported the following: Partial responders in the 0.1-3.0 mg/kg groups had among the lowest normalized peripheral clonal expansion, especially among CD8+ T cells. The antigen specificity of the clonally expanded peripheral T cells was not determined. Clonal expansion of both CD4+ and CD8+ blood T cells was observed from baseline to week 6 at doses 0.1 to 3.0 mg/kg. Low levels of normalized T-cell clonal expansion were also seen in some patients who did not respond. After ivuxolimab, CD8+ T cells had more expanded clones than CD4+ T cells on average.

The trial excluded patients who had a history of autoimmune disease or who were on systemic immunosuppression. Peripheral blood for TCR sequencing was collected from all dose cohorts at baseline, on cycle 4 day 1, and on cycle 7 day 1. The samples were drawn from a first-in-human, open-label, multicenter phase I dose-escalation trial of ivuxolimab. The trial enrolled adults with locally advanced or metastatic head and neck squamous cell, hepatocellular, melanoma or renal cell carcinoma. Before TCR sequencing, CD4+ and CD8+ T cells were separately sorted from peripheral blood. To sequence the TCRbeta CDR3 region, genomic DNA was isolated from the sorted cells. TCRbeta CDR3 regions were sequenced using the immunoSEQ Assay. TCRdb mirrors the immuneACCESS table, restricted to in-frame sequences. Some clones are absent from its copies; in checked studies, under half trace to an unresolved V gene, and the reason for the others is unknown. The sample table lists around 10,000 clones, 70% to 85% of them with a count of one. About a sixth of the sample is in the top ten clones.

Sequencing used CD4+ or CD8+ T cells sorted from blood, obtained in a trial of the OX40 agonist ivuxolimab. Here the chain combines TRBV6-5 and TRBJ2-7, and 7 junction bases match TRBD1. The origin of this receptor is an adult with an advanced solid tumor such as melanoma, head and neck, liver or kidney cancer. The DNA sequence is TGTGCCAGCAAACTCGGACAGGCGGCTAACTACGAGCAGTACTTC. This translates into CASKLGQAANYEQYF.